The clone carrying this T cell receptor beta chain was observed a handful of times. Its antigen is undetermined. The data belong to a study of cytomegalovirus exposure and HLA in healthy donors. Study-level points and caveats: Likely technical artifact: a cluster of highly shared sequence variants. Some V segments (TRBV6-2 and TRBV6-3 among them) were excluded as indistinguishable.

PCR used 60 Vbeta primers and 13 Jbeta primers. Clones were read by immunoSEQ multiplex PCR, and TCRdb kept only the in-frame ones, dropping some. The table includes over 110,000 clones, 70% to 80% detected once. Trimming removed 8 bases from V and 0 bases from J; junction bases left unmatched: 4. CDR1 and CDR2 from the germline V gene are MNHNS and SASEGT. The CDR3 covers 14 residues. This clonotype originated in a woman aged 35 to 49 in good health and CMV-seropositive. The rearrangement joins TRBV6-1 to TRBJ2-1, with 7 bases fitting TRBD1. Source material: PBMCs. The DNA of the CDR3 is TGTGCCAGCTCTCGACAGGGCTCCTACAATGAGCAGTTCTTC. Translating it yields CASSRQGSYNEQFF.